Sequencing of this TCR beta chain was carried out in a study of T-cell memory formation after mild COVID-19. Study results and limitations: Pre-infection memory showed some responding clones, and this suggested that cross-reactive memory joined. The CD4+ clones that contracted clustered mainly within CM and EM, and the CD8+ clones concentrated in EMRA. The second-wave clones peaking on day 37 were not confirmed as SARS-CoV-2-specific.

This clonotype has only a few counts. Its specificity is not known. TCRdb re-called the 5' RACE reads through MiXCR, storing one row per CDR3 protein. The sample comprises over 120,000 distinct CDR3 sequences, about a fifth of which are singletons, and about 2% rests with the top ten. Deletions cut 4 bases from V and 0 bases from J, with 13 bases between. CDR3 length: 15 residues. In germline, CDR1 is SGHRS, CDR2 YFSETQ. Sequencing was performed on PBMCs or a T cell subset sorted from them (not recorded which). The V and J genes are TRBV5-1 and TRBJ1-1; TRBD1 is a possible D gene (5 bases). The TCR sequence derives from an adult woman who had mild COVID-19 (a few samples of this study predate the infection). Cell type and time point are not known. For the CDR3, the DNA is TGCGCCAGCAGCCACGGAGGGGTGATGAACACTGAAGCTTTCTTT. As protein: CASSHGGVMNTEAFF.